This record concerns one T cell receptor (beta chain) sequence. Its antigen is unknown. The data belong to a study of OX40 agonist ivuxolimab in advanced cancers. Turning to the study itself: An agonistic anti-OX40 (CD134) antibody, ivuxolimab, was used to treat the patients. Patients received ivuxolimab, an intravenous treatment, every 2 weeks at 0.01 to 10 mg/kg. Regarding the study as a whole: Clonal expansion in partial responders at 0.1-3.0 mg/kg ranked among the lowest. Compared with CD4+, CD8+ T cells on average had more expanded clones.

The CDR3 loop spans 16 amino acids. V was pared by 3 bases and J by 0 bases, with 3 bases of the junction left unmatched. Germline lookup yields CDR1 SGDLS and CDR2 YYNGEE. Sequencing used immunoSEQ multiplex PCR; TCRdb keeps in-frame clones, though not all of them. The sample shows about 82,000 clones, about 82% of them seen only once. The rearrangement uses TRBV9 and TRBJ2-6, with 7 bases that match TRBD2. The material sequenced was CD4+ or CD8+ T cells sorted from blood, taken in a trial of the OX40 agonist ivuxolimab. The clonotype originates from an adult with an advanced solid tumor such as melanoma, head and neck, liver or kidney cancer. Here the CDR3 reads CASSALADSGANVLTF. DNA of the CDR3: TGTGCCAGCAGCGCCCTAGCGGACTCTGGGGCCAACGTCCTGACTTTC.